These 8 T cell receptor beta chains were all obtained from the same sample, sequenced in a study of blood T cell repertoires in COVID-19. The table came from immunoSEQ multiplex PCR; TCRdb's copy has only in-frame clones and leaves some out. The sample includes about 350,000 clones, approximately 90% of them seen just once. The sample was peripheral blood. These receptors all come from a woman aged 18-30 years who had recovered from COVID-19.

This chain uses TRBV4-1 with TRBJ1-5, with TRBD1 identical over 10 bases. Germline CDR1 reads MGHRA; CDR2 reads YSYEKL. This CDR3 region has 17 residues. J was trimmed by 11 bases and V by 1 base; bases with no gene match: 14. In DNA form, the CDR3 reads TGCGCCAGCAGCCAAGCGACAGGGGGCGCCGGCTTTGTTTCCCAGCATTTT. Protein product: CASSQATGGAGFVSQHF.

The chain combines TRBV19 with TRBJ2-1, with TRBD1 matching 10 bases. The CDR3 runs 15 residues. J gave up 8 bases and V 4 bases, and 8 bases lay outside the gene matches. In germline, CDR1 is LNHDA, CDR2 SQIVND (reference sequence). CDR3 amino acids: CASSTGTGASDEQFF. Here the CDR3 DNA reads TGTGCCAGTAGTACCGGGACAGGGGCATCGGATGAGCAGTTCTTC.

The V call is TRBV19, the J call TRBJ2-5; TRBD2 matches at 8 bases. Germline V gene lookup returns CDR1 LNHDA and CDR2 SQIVND (reference sequence). V shed 7 bases, J shed 4 bases, and the junction held 11 bases outside the gene matches. CDR3 length: 15 amino acids. The CDR3 nucleotides read TGTGCCAGTACGCGAGCGGGGGCCACCGGAGAGACCCAGTACTTC. This sequence encodes CASTRAGATGETQYF.

This chain links TRBV9 with TRBJ1-6; D not certain. CDR1 SGDLS and CDR2 YYNGEE come from the germline V gene. CDR3 length: 15 amino acids. V lost 0 bases to trimming and J lost 7 bases, with 11 bases between them. In DNA, the CDR3 is TGTGCCAGCAGCGTAGAGGGAGGTGGGAATTCACCCCTCCACTTT. Translating gives CASSVEGGGNSPLHF.

The chain joins TRBV7-9 to TRBJ2-6; 8 nucleotides match TRBD1. The CDR3 totals 17 residues. The V segment lost 5 bases and the J segment 3 bases; nucleotides outside the gene matches: 9. Germline loops: CDR1 SEHNR, CDR2 FQNEAQ (reference sequence). In DNA, the CDR3 is TGTGCCAGCAGCCCCCAGGGGGCGCTTAATGGGGCCAACGTCCTGACTTTC. It specifies CASSPQGALNGANVLTF.

The chain combines TRBV10-3 with TRBJ2-1; TRBD2 matches 9 bases. This CDR3 region has 17 residues. V shed 0 bases and J 5 bases; nucleotides not matched to a gene: 8. Germline values: CDR1 ENHRY, CDR2 SYGVKD. CDR3 sequence reads: CAISESGPSGANNEQFF. CDR3 in DNA: TGTGCCATCAGTGAGTCGGGGCCTAGCGGGGCTAACAATGAGCAGTTCTTC.

V usage is TRBV6-5 and J usage is TRBJ1-2; no clear D. The CDR3 sequence is 15 residues long. Trimming stripped 0 bases from V and 0 bases from J, with 8 bases between. Germline V gives CDR1 MNHEY, CDR2 SVGAGI. The CDR3 region is CASSYSAGANYGYTF. The CDR3 coding sequence is TGTGCCAGCAGTTACTCGGCGGGAGCTAACTATGGCTACACCTTC.

This chain joins TRBV28 and TRBJ1-2, with TRBD1 identical over 7 bases. Per germline, CDR1 MDHEN and CDR2 SYDVKM. This CDR3 contains 16 residues. The J segment lost 1 base and the V segment lost 6 bases, leaving 11 bases of the junction unmatched. The CDR3 nucleotides read TGTGCCAGCAGAAACCCCGGGACAGACCTTAACTATGGCTACACCTTC. Its translation: CASRNPGTDLNYGYTF.